The 6 T cell receptor beta chains reported below all come from one sample, sequenced in a study of T cell responses to AZD1222 COVID-19 vaccine. The protocol was immunoSEQ multiplex PCR, while the TCRdb copy is restricted to in-frame clones and leaves out a portion. The profile covers some 120,000 clones, with about 94% appearing a single time and 0.91% taken by the ten largest. This sample comprised peripheral blood, obtained on day 0 of AZD1222 vaccination. The receptor set was obtained from an adult in good health.

The chain links TRBV27 to TRBJ1-2; 10 nucleotides agree with TRBD1. The ends lost 9 bases at V and 8 bases at J; junction bases unmatched: 12. Per the germline V gene, CDR1 is MNHEY and CDR2 is SMNVEV (reference sequence). CDR3 length equals 14 residues. The chain's CDR3 is CASGRDRGAWGYTF. In nucleotides, the CDR3 is TGTGCCAGTGGGCGGGACAGGGGAGCTTGGGGCTACACCTTC.

The rearrangement links TRBV27 to TRBJ1-4; D possibly corresponds to TRBD1 (6 bases). This CDR3 contains 15 residues. Germline V gene lookup returns CDR1 MNHEY and CDR2 SMNVEV (reference sequence). Trimming removed 2 bases from V and 4 bases from J, with 11 bases in between. The CDR3 DNA is TGTGCCAGCAGTTTAAAAGGGGGAAGTAATGAAAAACTGTTTTTT. This sequence encodes CASSLKGGSNEKLFF.

V is TRBV19 and J is TRBJ1-1; the D gene is possibly TRBD1 (5 bases). The CDR3 extends over 15 amino acids. The germline V gene encodes CDR1 LNHDA and CDR2 SQIVND (reference sequence). V lost 3 bases and J 8 bases, leaving 19 bases between the germline ends. The CDR3, as DNA: TGTGCCAGTAGTATGGTACAGGCTTGGGGAGGAGAAGCTTTCTTT. This sequence encodes CASSMVQAWGGEAFF.

The chain uses TRBV20-1 and TRBJ2-3, with 7 bases that match TRBD1. Germline loops: CDR1 DFQATT, CDR2 SNEGSKA (reference sequence). V trimming: 3 bases; J trimming: 0 bases; junction bases outside the gene matches: 9. CDR3 length: 16 residues. The CDR3 region has the DNA TGCAGTGCTAGTTTTCTGGGACAGAAGAGCACAGATACGCAGTATTTT. Its protein is CSASFLGQKSTDTQYF.

The rearrangement joins TRBV11-3 to TRBJ1-6; maybe TRBD1 (5 bases). The germline V gene encodes CDR1 SGHNT and CDR2 YENEEA. The V end was cut by 9 bases, the J end by 7 bases, with 25 bases between. The CDR3 totals 17 residues. CDR3 in DNA: TGTGCCAGTATGCGCGGGGCCGCTGTGGGTCGGAATTCACCCCTCCACTTT. As protein: CASMRGAAVGRNSPLHF.

This chain joins TRBV5-8 and TRBJ2-7; 8 bases agree with TRBD1. This CDR3 has 14 amino acids. Unmatched junction bases numbered 7, after V lost 4 bases and J lost 4 bases. The germline CDR1 and CDR2 sequences are SGHTS and YDEGEE. CDR3 nucleotide sequence: TGTGCCAGCAGCCCAGGGGGCCTCCATTACGAGCAGTACTTC. Residues: CASSPGGLHYEQYF.